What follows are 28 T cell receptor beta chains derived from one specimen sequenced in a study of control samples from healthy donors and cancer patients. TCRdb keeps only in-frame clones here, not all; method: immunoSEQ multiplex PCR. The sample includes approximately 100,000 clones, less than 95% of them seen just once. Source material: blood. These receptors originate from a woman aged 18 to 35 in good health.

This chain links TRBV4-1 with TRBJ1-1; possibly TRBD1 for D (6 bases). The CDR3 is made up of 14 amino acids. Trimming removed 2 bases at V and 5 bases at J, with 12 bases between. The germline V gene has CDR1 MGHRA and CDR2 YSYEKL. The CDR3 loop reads CASSQWGARTEAFF. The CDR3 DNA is TGCGCCAGCAGCCAATGGGGGGCGAGGACTGAAGCTTTCTTT.

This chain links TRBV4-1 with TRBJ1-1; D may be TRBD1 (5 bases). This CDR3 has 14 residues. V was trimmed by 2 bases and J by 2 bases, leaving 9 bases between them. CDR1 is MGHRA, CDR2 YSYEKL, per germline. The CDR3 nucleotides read TGCGCCAGCAGCCAATCAAGGGGTAACACTGAAGCTTTCTTT. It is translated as CASSQSRGNTEAFF.

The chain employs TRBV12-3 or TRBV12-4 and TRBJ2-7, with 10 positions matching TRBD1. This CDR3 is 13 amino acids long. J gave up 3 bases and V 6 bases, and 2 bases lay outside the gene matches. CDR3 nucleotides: TGTGCCAGCAGCCGGGACAGGGGCTACGAGCAGTACTTC. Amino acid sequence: CASSRDRGYEQYF.

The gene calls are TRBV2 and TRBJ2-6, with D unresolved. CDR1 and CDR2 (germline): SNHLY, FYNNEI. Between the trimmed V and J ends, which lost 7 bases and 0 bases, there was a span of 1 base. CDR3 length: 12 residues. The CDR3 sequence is CASNSGANVLTF. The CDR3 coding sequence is TGTGCCAGCAACTCTGGGGCCAACGTCCTGACTTTC.

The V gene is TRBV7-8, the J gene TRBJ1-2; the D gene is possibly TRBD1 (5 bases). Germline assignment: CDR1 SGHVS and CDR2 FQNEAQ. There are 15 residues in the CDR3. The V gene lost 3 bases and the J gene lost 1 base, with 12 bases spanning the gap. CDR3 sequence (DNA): TGTGCCAGCAGCTTTGACAGAACTTATAACTATGGCTACACCTTC. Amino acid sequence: CASSFDRTYNYGYTF.

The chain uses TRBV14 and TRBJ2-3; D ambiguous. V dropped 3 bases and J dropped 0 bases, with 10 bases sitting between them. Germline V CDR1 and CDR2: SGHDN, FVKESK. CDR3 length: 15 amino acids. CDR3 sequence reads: CASSHDELSTDTQYF. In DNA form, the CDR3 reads TGTGCCAGCAGCCATGACGAACTGAGCACAGATACGCAGTATTTT. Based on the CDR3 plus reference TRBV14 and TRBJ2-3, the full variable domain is EAGVTQFPSHSVIEKGQTVTLRCDPISGHDNLYWYRRVMGKEIKFLLHFVKESKQDESGMPNNRFLAERTGGTYSTLKVQPAELEDSGVYFCASSHDELSTDTQYFGPGTRLTVL.

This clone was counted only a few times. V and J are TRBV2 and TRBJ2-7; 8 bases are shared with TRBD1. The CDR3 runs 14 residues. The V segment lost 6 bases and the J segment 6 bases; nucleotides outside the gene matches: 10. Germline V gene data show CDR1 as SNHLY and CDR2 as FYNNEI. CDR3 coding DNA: TGTGCCAGCAGGAACGACAGGGGTTTGGGCGAGCAGTACTTC. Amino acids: CASRNDRGLGEQYF.

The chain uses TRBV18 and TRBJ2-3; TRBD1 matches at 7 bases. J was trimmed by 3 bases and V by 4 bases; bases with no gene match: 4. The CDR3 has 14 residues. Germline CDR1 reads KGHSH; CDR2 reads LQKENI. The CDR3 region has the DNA TGTGCCAGCTCACAGGGGGCGCAGACAGATACGCAGTATTTT. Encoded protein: CASSQGAQTDTQYF.

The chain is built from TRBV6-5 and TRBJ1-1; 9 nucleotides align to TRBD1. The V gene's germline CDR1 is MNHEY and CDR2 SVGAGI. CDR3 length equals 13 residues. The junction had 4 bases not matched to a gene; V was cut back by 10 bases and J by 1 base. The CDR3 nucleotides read TGTGCCATCAGGGGACAGGGGAACACTGAAGCTTTCTTT. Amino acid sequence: CAIRGQGNTEAFF.

The CDR3 bases are TGTGCCAGCAGTTACGGCGGGGGGGCTTACGAGCAGTACTTC. This translates into CASSYGGGAYEQYF. The V call is TRBV6-6, the J call TRBJ2-7; 9 bases agree with TRBD2. Trimming cost V 2 bases and J 4 bases; bases outside gene matches: 3. Germline lookup yields CDR1 MNHNY and CDR2 SVGAGI (reference sequence). The CDR3 sequence is 14 residues long.

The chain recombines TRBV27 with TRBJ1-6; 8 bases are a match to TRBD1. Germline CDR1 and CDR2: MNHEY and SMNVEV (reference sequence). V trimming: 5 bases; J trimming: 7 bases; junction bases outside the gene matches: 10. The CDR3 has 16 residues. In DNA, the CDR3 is TGTGCCAGCAGTAAGCGGACAGGGTCGTTAAATTCACCCCTCCACTTT. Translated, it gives CASSKRTGSLNSPLHF.

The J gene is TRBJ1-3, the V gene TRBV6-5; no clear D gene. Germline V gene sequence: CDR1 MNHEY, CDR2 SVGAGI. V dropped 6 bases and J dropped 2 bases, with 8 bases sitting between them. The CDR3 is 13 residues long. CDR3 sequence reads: CASSLSPGNTIYF. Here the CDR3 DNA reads TGTGCCAGCAGCCTCTCGCCTGGAAACACCATATATTTT.

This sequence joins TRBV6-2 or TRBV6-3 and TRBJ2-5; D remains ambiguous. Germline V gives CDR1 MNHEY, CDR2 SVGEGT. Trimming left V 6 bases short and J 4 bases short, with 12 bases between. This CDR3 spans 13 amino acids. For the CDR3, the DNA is TGTGCCAGCAGCTTCGGCCCCGCAGAGACCCAGTACTTC. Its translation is CASSFGPAETQYF.

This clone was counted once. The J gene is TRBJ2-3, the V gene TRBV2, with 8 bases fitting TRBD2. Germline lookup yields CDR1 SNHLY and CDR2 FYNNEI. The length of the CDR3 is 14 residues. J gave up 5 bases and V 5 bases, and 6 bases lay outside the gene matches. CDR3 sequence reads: CASSRLAGGDTQYF. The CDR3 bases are TGTGCCAGCAGTCGTCTAGCGGGCGGAGATACGCAGTATTTT. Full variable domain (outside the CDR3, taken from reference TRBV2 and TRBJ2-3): EPEVTQTPSHQVTQMGQEVILRCVPISNHLYFYWYRQILGQKVEFLVSFYNNEISEKSEIFDDQFSVERPDGSNFTLKIRSTKLEDSAMYFCASSRLAGGDTQYFGPGTRLTVL.

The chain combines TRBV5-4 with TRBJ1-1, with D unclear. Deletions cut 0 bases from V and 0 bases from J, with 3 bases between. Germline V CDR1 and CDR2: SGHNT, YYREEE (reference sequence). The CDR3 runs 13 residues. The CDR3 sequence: CASSLEMNTEAFF. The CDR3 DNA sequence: TGTGCCAGCAGCTTGGAAATGAACACTGAAGCTTTCTTT.

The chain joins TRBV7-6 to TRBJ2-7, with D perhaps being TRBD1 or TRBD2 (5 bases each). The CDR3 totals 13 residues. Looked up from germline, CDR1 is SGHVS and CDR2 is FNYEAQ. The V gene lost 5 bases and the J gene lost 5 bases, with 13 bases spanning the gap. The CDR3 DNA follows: TGTGCCAGCAGCCATATTCGGGGACACGAGCAGTACTTC. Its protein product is CASSHIRGHEQYF. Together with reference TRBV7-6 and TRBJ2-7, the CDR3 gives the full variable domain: GAGVSQSPRYKVTKRGQDVALRCDPISGHVSLYWYRQALGQGPEFLTYFNYEAQQDKSGLPNDRFSAERPEGSISTLTIQRTEQRDSAMYRCASSHIRGHEQYFGPGTRLTVT.

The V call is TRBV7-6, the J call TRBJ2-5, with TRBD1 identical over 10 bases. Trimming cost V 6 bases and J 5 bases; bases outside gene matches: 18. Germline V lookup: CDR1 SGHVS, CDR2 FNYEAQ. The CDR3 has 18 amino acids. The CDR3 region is CASSPQTGGAPPVETQYF. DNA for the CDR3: TGTGCCAGCAGTCCCCAGACAGGGGGCGCACCCCCGGTCGAGACCCAGTACTTC.

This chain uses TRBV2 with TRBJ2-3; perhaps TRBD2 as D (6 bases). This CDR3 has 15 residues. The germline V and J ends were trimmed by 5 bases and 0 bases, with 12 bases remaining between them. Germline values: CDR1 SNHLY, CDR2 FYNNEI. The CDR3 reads CASSPGGSSTDTQYF. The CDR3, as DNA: TGTGCCAGCAGTCCCGGGGGTTCTAGCACAGATACGCAGTATTTT.

The CDR3 loop reads CASSYIGRPTEAFF. DNA for the CDR3: TGTGCCAGCAGTTACATCGGCAGGCCGACTGAAGCTTTCTTT. The J gene is TRBJ1-1, the V gene TRBV6-5; D gene ambiguous. Germline V gene sequence: CDR1 MNHEY, CDR2 SVGAGI. CDR3 length: 14 residues. Deletions cut 2 bases from V and 5 bases from J, with 12 bases between.

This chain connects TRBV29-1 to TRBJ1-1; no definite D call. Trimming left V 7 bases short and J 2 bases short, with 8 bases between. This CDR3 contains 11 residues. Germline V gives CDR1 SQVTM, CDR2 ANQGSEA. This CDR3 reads CSATDNTEAFF. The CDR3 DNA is TGCAGCGCCACAGATAACACTGAAGCTTTCTTT. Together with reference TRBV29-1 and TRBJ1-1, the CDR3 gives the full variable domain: SAVISQKPSRDICQRGTSLTIQCQVDSQVTMMFWYRQQPGQSLTLIATANQGSEATYESGFVIDKFPISRPNLTFSTLTVSNMSPEDSSIYLCSATDNTEAFFGQGTRLTVV.

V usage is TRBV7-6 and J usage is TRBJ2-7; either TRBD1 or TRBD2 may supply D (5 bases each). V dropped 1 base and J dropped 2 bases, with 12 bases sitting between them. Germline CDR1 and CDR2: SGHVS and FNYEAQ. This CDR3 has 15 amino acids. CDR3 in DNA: TGTGCCAGCAGCTTAGTATCGAGGGACCCCTACGAGCAGTACTTC. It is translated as CASSLVSRDPYEQYF.

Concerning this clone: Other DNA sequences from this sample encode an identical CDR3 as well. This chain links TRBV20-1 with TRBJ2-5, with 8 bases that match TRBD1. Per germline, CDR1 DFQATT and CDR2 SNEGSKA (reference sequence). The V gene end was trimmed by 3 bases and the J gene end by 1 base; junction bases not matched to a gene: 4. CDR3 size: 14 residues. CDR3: CSASKDRVQETQYF. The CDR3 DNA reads TGCAGTGCTAGTAAGGACAGGGTCCAAGAGACCCAGTACTTC.

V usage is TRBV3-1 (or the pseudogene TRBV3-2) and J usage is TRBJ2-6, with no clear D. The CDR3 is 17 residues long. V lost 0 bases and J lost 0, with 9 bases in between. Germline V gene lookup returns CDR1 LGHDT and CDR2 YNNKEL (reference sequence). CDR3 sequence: CASSQDRPNSGANVLTF. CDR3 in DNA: TGTGCCAGCAGCCAAGACAGGCCGAACTCTGGGGCCAACGTCCTGACTTTC.

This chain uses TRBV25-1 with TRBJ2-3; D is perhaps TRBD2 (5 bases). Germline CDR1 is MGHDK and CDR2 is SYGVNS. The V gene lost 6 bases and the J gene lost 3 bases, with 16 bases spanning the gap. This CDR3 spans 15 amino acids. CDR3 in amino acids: CASSPHRGTTDTQYF. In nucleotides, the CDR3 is TGTGCCAGCAGCCCCCACCGGGGAACGACAGATACGCAGTATTTT.

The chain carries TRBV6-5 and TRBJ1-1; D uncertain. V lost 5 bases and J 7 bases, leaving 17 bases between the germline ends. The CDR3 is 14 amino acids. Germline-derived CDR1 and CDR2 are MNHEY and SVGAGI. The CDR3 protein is CASSKQTDRIEAFF. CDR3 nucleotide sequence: TGTGCCAGCAGTAAACAGACGGATAGAATTGAAGCTTTCTTT.

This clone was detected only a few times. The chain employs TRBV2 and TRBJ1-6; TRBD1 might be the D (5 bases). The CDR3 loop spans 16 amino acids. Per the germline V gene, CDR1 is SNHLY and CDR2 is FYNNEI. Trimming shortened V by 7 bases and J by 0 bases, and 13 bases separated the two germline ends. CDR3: CASNPQGASYNSPLHF. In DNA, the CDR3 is TGTGCCAGCAACCCCCAGGGAGCCTCCTATAATTCACCCCTCCACTTT.

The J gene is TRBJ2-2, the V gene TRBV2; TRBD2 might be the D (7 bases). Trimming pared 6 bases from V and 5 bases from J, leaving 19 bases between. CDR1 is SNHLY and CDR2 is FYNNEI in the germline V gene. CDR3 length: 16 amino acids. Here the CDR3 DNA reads TGTGCCAGCAGCGAGAGGGGGGGGCCGGGGACCGGGGAGCTGTTTTTT. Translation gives CASSERGGPGTGELFF.

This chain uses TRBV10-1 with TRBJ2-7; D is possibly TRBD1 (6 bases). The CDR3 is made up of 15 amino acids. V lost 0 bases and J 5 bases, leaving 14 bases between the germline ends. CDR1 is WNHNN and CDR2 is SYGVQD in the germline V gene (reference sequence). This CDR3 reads CASSESQGSLDEQYF. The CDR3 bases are TGCGCCAGCAGTGAGTCGCAGGGGAGTTTGGACGAGCAGTACTTC.